What follows are 18 T cell receptor beta chains derived from one specimen sequenced in a study of blood T cell repertoires in COVID-19. Clones were read by immunoSEQ multiplex PCR, and TCRdb kept only the in-frame ones, dropping some. The table records some 83,000 clones, 65% to 90% of them present only once. Input material: peripheral blood. The receptors stem from a man aged 80 or over with acute or convalescent COVID-19.

On this clone: Other nucleotide sequences from this sample produce the same CDR3. CDR3 nucleotide sequence: TGTGCCAGCTCACCTGGGACAGGGGGCTACGAGCAGTACTTC. This encodes CASSPGTGGYEQYF. J is TRBJ2-7 and V is TRBV18; 11 nucleotides agree with TRBD1. CDR3 length: 14 residues. J gave up 3 bases and V 3 bases, and 1 base lay outside the gene matches. CDR1 is KGHSH, CDR2 LQKENI, per germline.

This chain joins TRBV6-1 and TRBJ2-3; 7 bases match TRBD2. Per germline, CDR1 MNHNS and CDR2 SASEGT. V dropped 1 base and J dropped 3; count of bases not matched to a gene: 4. This CDR3 is built from 15 residues. CDR3 loop: CASSEGGSWTDTQYF. DNA of the CDR3: TGTGCCAGCAGTGAAGGCGGGAGTTGGACAGATACGCAGTATTTT.

V gene TRBV6-6 combines with J gene TRBJ1-2; maybe TRBD1 (6 bases). The ends were cut back, 0 bases at V and 3 bases at J, with 11 bases in the middle. Germline-derived CDR1 and CDR2 are MNHNY and SVGAGI (reference sequence). This CDR3 has 15 residues. The DNA for the CDR3 is TGTGCCAGCAGTTACTCTGGGACAAGAGACTATGGCTACACCTTC. Its protein is CASSYSGTRDYGYTF.

This clone came up a few times. The V and J genes are TRBV7-9 and TRBJ2-5, with TRBD2 identical over 10 bases. The CDR3 consists of 14 residues. With 4 bases clipped from V and 4 bases from J, the junction kept 3 bases outside the gene matches. From germline, CDR1 is SEHNR and CDR2 FQNEAQ (reference sequence). In DNA, the CDR3 is TGTGCCAGCAGCTACGCTAGCGGGAGAGAGACCCAGTACTTC. Translation: CASSYASGRETQYF.

This chain connects TRBV6-5 to TRBJ2-6; perhaps TRBD2 as D (5 bases). From germline, CDR1 is MNHEY and CDR2 SVGAGI. CDR3 size: 15 residues. V lost 2 bases and J lost 0, with 5 bases in between. In nucleotides, the CDR3 is TGTGCCAGCAGTTACGGGAGCTCTGGGGCCAACGTCCTGACTTTC. As protein: CASSYGSSGANVLTF.

This chain links TRBV5-1 with TRBJ1-1, with D uncertain. Trimming pared 0 bases from V and 0 bases from J, leaving 9 bases between. Per germline, CDR1 SGHRS and CDR2 YFSETQ. The CDR3 consists of 15 residues. The CDR3 is CASSLAAGMNTEAFF. In nucleotides, the CDR3 is TGCGCCAGCAGCTTGGCCGCGGGTATGAACACTGAAGCTTTCTTT.

The rearrangement joins TRBV6-5 to TRBJ1-3, with D perhaps TRBD1 (5 bases). Germline CDR1 reads MNHEY; CDR2 reads SVGAGI. The CDR3 extends over 14 amino acids. The V end was cut by 6 bases, the J end by 8 bases, with 17 bases between. CDR3 amino acids: CASSHRSPGDTIYF. CDR3 in DNA: TGTGCCAGCAGCCACAGGTCCCCGGGGGACACCATATATTTT.

The DNA of the CDR3 is TGTGCCAGCAGACTCCAGGGGGTGAGCACAGATACGCAGTATTTT. Translation: CASRLQGVSTDTQYF. The genes are TRBV6-4 and TRBJ2-3, with 7 bases aligning to TRBD1. This CDR3 is built from 15 residues. The V and J ends lost 6 bases and 0 bases, in that order; junction bases with no gene match: 6. Germline V lookup: CDR1 MRHNA, CDR2 SNTAGT.

Only a few counts were recorded for this clone. CDR3 sequence: CASSLGQGTTEAFF. Written as DNA, the CDR3 is TGCGCCAGCAGCCTCGGACAGGGGACGACTGAAGCTTTCTTT. The J gene is TRBJ1-1, the V gene TRBV4-3; 9 bases align to TRBD1. The CDR3 runs 14 residues. The V gene's germline CDR1 is LGHNA and CDR2 YSLEER. The ends lost 4 bases at V and 5 bases at J; junction bases unmatched: 5.

The V gene is TRBV27, the J gene TRBJ1-1, with 8 bases identical to TRBD1. Germline assignment: CDR1 MNHEY and CDR2 SMNVEV (reference sequence). The CDR3 is 16 residues long. Trimming removed 3 bases from V and 4 bases from J; junction bases left unmatched: 10. CDR3 region: CASSFRTGTLSTEAFF. The CDR3 nucleotides are TGTGCCAGCAGTTTTCGGACAGGGACTTTGAGCACTGAAGCTTTCTTT.

The chain joins TRBV28 to TRBJ1-1, with D perhaps matching TRBD1 (6 bases). This CDR3 has 13 amino acids. Germline V lookup: CDR1 MDHEN, CDR2 SYDVKM. V lost 7 bases, J lost 10 bases, and 19 bases lay in between. The CDR3 region has the DNA TGTGCCAGCAAGGATCTTGGGGGCGAGCGAGCTTTCTTT. Its translation is CASKDLGGERAFF.

V is TRBV30 and J is TRBJ1-6; D not certain. The V end lost 3 bases, the J end lost 0 bases, and 6 bases lay between the germline ends. Germline values: CDR1 GTSNPN, CDR2 SVGIG (reference sequence). The CDR3 consists of 14 residues. The DNA for the CDR3 is TGTGCCTGGAGGGAGAGCTCCTATAATTCACCCCTCCACTTT. This codes for CAWRESSYNSPLHF.

The chain is built from TRBV6-5 and TRBJ1-2, with 8 bases lining up with TRBD1. The CDR3 has 13 amino acids. Germline V gene data show CDR1 as MNHEY and CDR2 as SVGAGI. Trimming removed 6 bases from V and 5 bases from J; junction bases left unmatched: 5. Here the CDR3 DNA reads TGTGCCAGCAGGGCGACAGGGGAGTATGGCTACACCTTC. It encodes CASRATGEYGYTF.

The gene calls are TRBV19 and TRBJ1-4; TRBD1 matches 7 bases. Germline CDR1 reads LNHDA; CDR2 reads SQIVND (reference sequence). Trimming took 4 bases from V and 4 from J; bases not matched to a gene: 6. The CDR3 covers 15 residues. The CDR3 DNA follows: TGTGCCAGTAGTACCTTGGACAGGCGTAATGAAAAACTGTTTTTT. Residues: CASSTLDRRNEKLFF.

The V and J genes are TRBV5-1 and TRBJ1-6; TRBD1 matches 8 bases. The trim removed 4 bases at V and 6 bases at J, leaving 9 bases unmatched. The CDR3 sequence is 16 residues long. The germline gives CDR1 SGHRS, CDR2 YFSETQ. The CDR3 region has the DNA TGCGCCAGCAGCAGATACCAGGGGGCGACTAATTCACCCCTCCACTTT. Translation gives CASSRYQGATNSPLHF.

The chain uses TRBV2 and TRBJ2-7; D is uncertain. Trimming left V 4 bases short and J 6 bases short, with 10 bases between. This CDR3 has 12 amino acids. Germline V gene sequence: CDR1 SNHLY, CDR2 FYNNEI. The CDR3 reads CASSVGSGEQYF. The CDR3 region has the DNA TGTGCCAGCAGTGTCGGGTCTGGCGAGCAGTACTTC.

The chain recombines TRBV6-5 with TRBJ2-3; a weak D match, TRBD1 (5 bases). This CDR3 is built from 15 residues. Germline-derived CDR1 and CDR2 are MNHEY and SVGAGI. The V gene lost 5 bases and the J gene lost 2 bases, with 14 bases spanning the gap. The CDR3 protein is CASSPRRQYTDTQYF. Here the CDR3 DNA reads TGTGCCAGCAGTCCCCGCCGACAGTACACAGATACGCAGTATTTT.

The chain links TRBV19 to TRBJ2-7; TRBD2 is a possible D gene (5 bases). Trimming left V 5 bases short and J 2 bases short, with 16 bases between. The CDR3 is 15 amino acids. In germline, CDR1 is LNHDA, CDR2 SQIVND (reference sequence). The CDR3: CASSLGSGSPYEQYF. CDR3 sequence (DNA): TGTGCCAGTAGTCTAGGGTCGGGGTCCCCCTACGAGCAGTACTTC.